Each of the 19 T cell receptor beta chains below was sequenced from the same sample in a study of vaccination and CD4 T cells after COVID-19. Treatment reported: approximately nine-day PBMC culture with coronavirus spike peptide pools or control peptides (ViraFEST assay). These receptors' antigens are unknown. The Oncomine TCR Beta short-read assay generated sequence data from the DNA of cultured CD4+ T cells. Each CDR3 protein gets one entry after TCRdb re-called the PCR reads with MiXCR. The table lists around 16,000 distinct CDR3 sequences, 57% of them singletons. Sequencing used CD4+ T cells from blood, cultured in vitro. All receptors come from a human donor who had recovered from COVID-19.

This clonotype was observed once. The chain is built from TRBV3-1 and TRBJ1-2, with TRBD1 matching 8 bases. Germline CDR1 LGHDT, CDR2 YNNKEL (reference sequence). This CDR3 is 17 amino acids long. Trimming at V came to 8 bases and at J to 2 bases, leaving 16 bases not matched to a gene. The CDR3 DNA is TGTGCCAGCGGCCCACCGAGCACGGGACAGGCGAACTATGGCTACACCTTC. It translates to CASGPPSTGQANYGYTF. The entire variable domain, with the rest obtained from reference TRBV3-1 and TRBJ1-2, is as follows: DTAVSQTPKYLVTQMGNDKSIKCEQNLGHDTMYWYKQDSKKFLKIMFSYNNKELIINETVPNRFSPKSPDKAHLNLHINSLELGDSAVYFCASGPPSTGQANYGYTFGSGTRLTVV.

The V and J genes are TRBV2 and TRBJ2-1; TRBD2 might be the D (6 bases). CDR3 length: 15 residues. Germline CDR1 SNHLY, CDR2 FYNNEI. The V and J ends lost 0 bases and 13 bases respectively, with 19 bases between them. CDR3: CASSEALRRPGGQFF. CDR3 DNA: TGTGCCAGCAGTGAAGCGCTTCGAAGACCCGGGGGACAGTTCTTC.

The rearrangement uses TRBV6-1 and TRBJ1-5; D may be TRBD1 (5 bases). V lost 6 bases and J 3 bases, leaving 15 bases between the germline ends. CDR1 is MNHNS and CDR2 is SASEGT in the germline V gene. The CDR3 has 15 amino acids. The DNA for the CDR3 is TGTGCCAGCAGCCACGGGGCAGGCTCCAATCAGCCCCAGCATTTT. Translation: CASSHGAGSNQPQHF.

About this clonotype itself: One junction end disagrees with the germline gene, perhaps due to a read error. The chain combines TRBV12-3 or TRBV12-4 with TRBJ2-5; 9 positions match TRBD2. The CDR3 contains 14 residues. The CDR3 protein is CASRASGAQGTQYF. Written as DNA, the CDR3 is TGTGCCAGCAGGGCTAGCGGGGCACAAGGGACCCAGTACTTC.

Worth noting for this clonotype: This may be a read error, as it is one base from a much larger clone. This chain links TRBV2 with TRBJ2-7; D remains ambiguous. Germline V lookup: CDR1 SNHLY, CDR2 FYNNEI. The CDR3 sequence is 10 residues long. CDR3 sequence reads: CASGPYKQYF. The CDR3 region has the DNA TGTGCCAGCGGGCCCTACAAGCAGTACTTC.

The gene calls are TRBV6-1 and TRBJ1-2; TRBD1 is a possible D gene (6 bases). The CDR3 sequence is 15 residues long. The V gene's germline CDR1 is MNHNS and CDR2 SASEGT. V lost 4 bases to trimming and J lost 5 bases, with 17 bases between them. The CDR3 bases are TGTGCCAGCAGTGTGGGGGGCACGGCGCTTTATGGCTACACCTTC. Amino acid sequence: CASSVGGTALYGYTF.

This clonotype was observed a few times. The V gene is TRBV6-4, the J gene TRBJ1-2; maybe TRBD1 (6 bases). The CDR3 consists of 12 residues. Germline-derived CDR1 and CDR2 are MRHNA and SNTAGT. Between the trimmed V and J ends, which lost 10 bases and 2 bases, there was a span of 11 bases. The CDR3 is CATLGGNYGYTF. CDR3 in DNA: TGTGCCACCTTGGGGGGCAACTATGGCTACACCTTC.

This clonotype has a handful of counts. The J gene is TRBJ2-5, the V gene TRBV20-1; TRBD2 matches 10 bases. V dropped 8 bases and J dropped 4; count of bases not matched to a gene: 16. Germline CDR1 and CDR2: DFQATT and SNEGSKA (reference sequence). This CDR3 has 16 residues. The CDR3 coding sequence is TGCAGTCCGCTAGCCCTAGCGGGAGCCATGGTAGAGACCCAGTACTTC. It encodes CSPLALAGAMVETQYF.

The chain combines TRBV7-8 with TRBJ2-7; 9 bases line up with TRBD2. CDR3 length: 15 residues. V gave up 5 bases and J gave up 7 bases; unmatched junction bases: 12. CDR1 SGHVS and CDR2 FQNEAQ come from the germline V gene. CDR3 loop: CASSLRASGTGEQYF. The CDR3 region has the DNA TGTGCCAGCAGCCTGCGGGCTAGCGGGACCGGGGAGCAGTACTTC.

The chain joins TRBV6-5 to TRBJ1-1, with a possible D match to TRBD1 (5 bases). This CDR3 is built from 12 residues. V was pared by 4 bases and J by 5 bases, with 8 bases between. The germline V gene has CDR1 MNHEY and CDR2 SVGAGI. This chain's CDR3 is CASSFSGTEAFF. As DNA, the CDR3 is TGTGCCAGCAGTTTTTCAGGGACTGAAGCTTTCTTT.

The rearrangement uses TRBV5-1 and TRBJ2-1; 7 bases are shared with TRBD2. The CDR3 runs to 16 residues. Per the germline V gene, CDR1 is SGHRS and CDR2 is YFSETQ. The trim removed 2 bases at V and 3 bases at J, leaving 8 bases unmatched. The CDR3 region has the DNA TGCGCCAGCAGCTTAGGGCAAGGGACTATCTACAATGAGCAGTTCTTC. Translated, it gives CASSLGQGTIYNEQFF.

The chain uses TRBV7-9 and TRBJ2-3; 8 bases align to TRBD2. CDR3 length: 16 residues. V trimming: 5 bases; J trimming: 2 bases; junction bases outside the gene matches: 9. Germline-derived CDR1 and CDR2 are SEHNR and FQNEAQ (reference sequence). The CDR3 sequence: CASSKRLAGFTDTQYF. CDR3 nucleotide sequence: TGTGCCAGCAGCAAAAGGCTAGCGGGTTTCACAGATACGCAGTATTTT.

In its sample, this clonotype was seen once. The CDR3 DNA reads as TGTGCCAGCAGCCAGGGATTTCAGCCCCAGCATTTT. Amino acid sequence: CASSQGFQPQHF. The genes are TRBV3-1 and TRBJ1-5, with D unclear. Per the germline V gene, CDR1 is LGHDT and CDR2 is YNNKEL (reference sequence). V shed 3 bases and J shed 6 bases, with 6 bases lying between them. The CDR3 has 12 residues.

The rearrangement links TRBV6-1 to TRBJ2-3; D gene uncertain. With 4 bases removed from V and 0 bases from J, the gap between germline ends came to 2 bases. This CDR3 contains 12 residues. Germline-derived CDR1 and CDR2 are MNHNS and SASEGT. CDR3: CASSASTDTQYF. DNA for the CDR3: TGTGCCAGCAGTGCCAGCACAGATACGCAGTATTTT.

The rearrangement uses TRBV20-1 and TRBJ1-5; D unresolved. The V gene's germline CDR1 is DFQATT and CDR2 SNEGSKA (reference sequence). The V end lost 5 bases, the J end lost 7 bases, and 21 bases lay between the germline ends. The length of the CDR3 is 15 residues. The CDR3 here is CSAWIGEGSWQPQHF. CDR3 nucleotide sequence: TGCAGTGCTTGGATTGGTGAAGGGTCATGGCAGCCCCAGCATTTT.

The gene calls are TRBV19 and TRBJ2-5; 8 bases map to TRBD2. CDR3 size: 13 residues. V lost 6 bases, J lost 5 bases, and 5 bases stayed unmatched. CDR1 is LNHDA and CDR2 is SQIVND in the germline V gene (reference sequence). The CDR3 sequence: CASRRTGGETQYF. The DNA of the CDR3 is TGTGCCAGTAGGCGCACGGGGGGGGAGACCCAGTACTTC.

The V call is TRBV12-5, the J call TRBJ2-7, with 7 nucleotides matching TRBD1. This CDR3 is built from 15 residues. V trimming: 6 bases; J trimming: 6 bases; junction bases outside the gene matches: 14. Per the germline V gene, CDR1 is LGHNT and CDR2 is FRNRAP. The CDR3 bases are TGTGCTAGTGGCGAGGACAGGCTCTCCCTGAGCGAGCAGTACTTC. Its protein product is CASGEDRLSLSEQYF.

This clonotype appeared once. This chain joins TRBV7-3 and TRBJ2-1; 9 bases are a match to TRBD1. V shed 3 bases and J 10 bases; nucleotides not matched to a gene: 7. The CDR3 has 14 amino acids. The germline gives CDR1 SGHTA, CDR2 FQGTGA. The CDR3 coding sequence is TGTGCCAGCAGCTTTTCACAGGGGGCGCAGGAGCAGTTCTTC. It codes for CASSFSQGAQEQFF.

The gene calls are TRBV2 and TRBJ2-3, with D hard to call. V gave up 6 bases and J gave up 4 bases, with 20 bases separating them. There are 16 residues in the CDR3. Germline loops: CDR1 SNHLY, CDR2 FYNNEI. CDR3 sequence reads: CASSARDWVAPDTQYF. CDR3 nucleotide sequence: TGTGCCAGCAGCGCACGAGACTGGGTCGCTCCAGATACGCAGTATTTT.